The clone carrying this TCR beta chain showed up just a few times. What it binds is not known. This sequence may be a read error, since a much larger clone differs from it by one base. The CDR3 is 15 amino acids. The V gene lost 2 bases and the J gene lost 0 bases, with 6 bases spanning the gap. Germline V CDR1 and CDR2: SGHDT, YYEEEE. The whole isolated RNA underwent reverse transcription, so sequencing captured expressed TCRB transcripts. Produced via immunoSEQ multiplex PCR; TCRdb's table is partial and in-frame only. Of 100,000 to 150,000 clones in the sample, around 15% were seen once. The data belong to a study of beta chain features in type 1 diabetes. Findings and caveats of the study: The naive, central memory and Treg TCRB repertoires looked more alike in patients than they did in healthy donors. There was a moderate but significant shortening of TCRB CDR3s in all four CD4+ subsets of Type 1 diabetes patients.

The origin of this receptor is a man aged 25-40 years with type 1 diabetes. V usage is TRBV5-6 and J usage is TRBJ2-6; D uncertain. Input material: central memory CD4+ T cells from blood. CDR3 coding DNA: TGTGCCAGCAGCTTAGGGCCCTCTGGGGCCAACGTCCTGACTTTC. Its protein is CASSLGPSGANVLTF. Drawing the rest from reference TRBV5-6 and TRBJ2-6, the complete variable domain is DAGVTQSPTHLIKTRGQQVTLRCSPKSGHDTVSWYQQALGQGPQFIFQYYEEEERQRGNFPDRFSGHQFPNYSSELNVNALLLGDSALYLCASSLGPSGANVLTFGAGSRLTVL.